Each of the 11 T cell receptor beta chains below was sequenced from the same sample in a study of cytomegalovirus exposure and HLA in healthy donors (dated by TCRdb to the late 2010s). The method behind the library was the immunoSEQ multiplex PCR assay. For the multiplex PCR, a mixture combining 60 forward primers for TCR Vbeta segments and 13 reverse primers for TCR Jbeta segments was used. TCRdb mirrors the immuneACCESS table, restricted to in-frame sequences. Some clones are absent from its copies; in checked studies, under half trace to an unresolved V gene, and the reason for the others is unknown. This sample has 150,000 to 250,000 clones in its table, and roughly four fifths of those were observed once. About 1.9% of the sample lies in the top ten. The sample was PBMCs. The receptors here all came from a man between 25 and 39 years old in good health and CMV-seronegative.

This clone was seen once. The chain uses TRBV5-1 and TRBJ2-7, with 13 nucleotides matching TRBD2. The CDR3 extends over 16 amino acids. CDR1 SGHRS and CDR2 YFSETQ come from the germline V gene. Losses at the gene ends were 4 bases for V and 5 bases for J; bases not matched to a gene: 9. Here the CDR3 reads CASSARTSGSVNEQYF. The CDR3 nucleotides read TGCGCCAGCAGCGCACGGACTAGCGGGAGTGTAAACGAGCAGTACTTC.

The rearrangement links TRBV18 to TRBJ2-1; 13 bases line up with TRBD2. CDR3 size: 16 residues. Germline CDR1 is KGHSH and CDR2 is LQKENI. The ends lost 3 bases at V and 10 bases at J; junction bases unmatched: 9. The CDR3 coding sequence is TGTGCCAGCTCACCCTGGACTAGCGGGAGTTACACGGAGCAGTTCTTC. This sequence encodes CASSPWTSGSYTEQFF.

The chain is built from TRBV30 and TRBJ1-2; possible D gene TRBD1, 5 bases. The V gene lost 2 bases and the J gene lost 0 bases, with 10 bases spanning the gap. This CDR3 is 14 amino acids long. The germline gives CDR1 GTSNPN, CDR2 SVGIG (reference sequence). This chain's CDR3 is CAWSIRGPNYGYTF. The CDR3, as DNA: TGTGCCTGGAGTATAAGGGGCCCTAACTATGGCTACACCTTC.

This clone occurred once. This chain uses TRBV9 with TRBJ2-7, with 7 bases lining up with TRBD1. Losses at the gene ends were 0 bases for V and 3 bases for J; bases not matched to a gene: 9. The CDR3 is 16 amino acids. CDR1 is SGDLS and CDR2 is YYNGEE in the germline V gene. The CDR3 DNA is TGTGCCAGCAGCGTAGGGGTAGAGGACAGGCTCTACGAGCAGTACTTC. This gives the protein CASSVGVEDRLYEQYF.

This clone came up once. The chain combines TRBV9 with TRBJ2-1; 10 bases fit TRBD2. Trimming cost V 0 bases and J 7 bases; bases outside gene matches: 4. Germline V CDR1 and CDR2: SGDLS, YYNGEE. The CDR3 covers 15 residues. The CDR3 here is CASSVDLAGVNEQFF. The CDR3, as DNA: TGTGCCAGCAGCGTAGATCTAGCGGGAGTGAATGAGCAGTTCTTC.

The chain links TRBV6-1 to TRBJ1-5, with 7 bases aligning to TRBD1. The V and J ends lost 6 bases and 3 bases, in that order; junction bases with no gene match: 8. The CDR3 is 15 amino acids. CDR1 and CDR2 (germline): MNHNS, SASEGT. CDR3 in amino acids: CASSLTGPLNQPQHF. CDR3 bases: TGTGCCAGCAGCTTGACAGGGCCCCTCAATCAGCCCCAGCATTTT.

The V and J genes are TRBV15 and TRBJ2-2; D not resolved. The V gene's germline CDR1 is LNHNV and CDR2 YYDKDF (reference sequence). The CDR3 is made up of 14 amino acids. With 5 bases removed from V and 4 bases from J, the gap between germline ends came to 11 bases. The DNA of the CDR3 is TGTGCCACCAGCGCCCTTCGAGGCACCGGGGAGCTGTTTTTT. This gives the protein CATSALRGTGELFF.

The CDR3 sequence: CSVVGEEQYF. The CDR3 DNA follows: TGCAGCGTGGTCGGGGAGGAGCAGTACTTC. V usage is TRBV29-1 and J usage is TRBJ2-7; TRBD2 might be the D (5 bases). CDR1 and CDR2 from the germline V gene are SQVTM and ANQGSEA. CDR3 size: 10 residues. Trimming shortened V by 6 bases and J by 7 bases, and 10 bases separated the two germline ends.

The J gene is TRBJ1-5, the V gene TRBV6-5; D may be TRBD1 (6 bases). Germline loops: CDR1 MNHEY, CDR2 SVGAGI. The CDR3 is 13 residues long. The V end lost 2 bases, the J end lost 5 bases, and 7 bases lay between the germline ends. The DNA for the CDR3 is TGTGCCAGCAGTTACGGGGGCCATCAGCCCCAGCATTTT. Translation gives CASSYGGHQPQHF.

The gene calls are TRBV10-3 and TRBJ2-1, with D tentatively TRBD2 (6 bases). Germline-derived CDR1 and CDR2 are ENHRY and SYGVKD. The CDR3 is 18 residues long. Trimming stripped 3 bases from V and 0 bases from J, with 18 bases between. CDR3 residues: CAISEPMIAVSSYNEQFF. CDR3 DNA: TGTGCCATCAGTGAACCAATGATAGCGGTGAGCTCCTACAATGAGCAGTTCTTC.

The CDR3 protein is CASRDPGDYGYTF. DNA for the CDR3: TGTGCCAGCAGAGATCCGGGGGACTATGGCTACACCTTC. V usage is TRBV28 and J usage is TRBJ1-2; tentatively, D is TRBD1 (5 bases). Trimming removed 6 bases at V and 3 bases at J, with 11 bases between. This CDR3 is built from 13 residues. Per the germline V gene, CDR1 is MDHEN and CDR2 is SYDVKM.